The present TCR beta chain was sequenced within a study of tumor and adjacent non-tumor tissue in lung cancer. This sample's RNA came from whole unsorted tissue. With respect to this clonotype: A read error may produce the germline difference seen at one junction end.

CDR3 length equals 14 residues. The germline V gene has CDR1 LGHNT and CDR2 FRNRAP. A modified ARM-PCR protocol with three rounds of nested PCR amplified TCRbeta. TCRdb itself ran the multiplex PCR reads through MiXCR, one entry per CDR3 protein. The sample shows roughly 150,000 distinct CDR3 sequences, roughly 66% of them seen only once. V usage is TRBV12-5 and J usage is TRBJ1-4; D uncertain. The TCR sequence derives from a man in his 60s with small cell lung cancer. The sample taken for sequencing was lung tumor tissue. The CDR3 DNA reads as TGTCCTAGTGATCCAAGTCTGTCTAATGAAAAACTGTTTTTT. Protein product: CPSDPSLSNEKLFF.